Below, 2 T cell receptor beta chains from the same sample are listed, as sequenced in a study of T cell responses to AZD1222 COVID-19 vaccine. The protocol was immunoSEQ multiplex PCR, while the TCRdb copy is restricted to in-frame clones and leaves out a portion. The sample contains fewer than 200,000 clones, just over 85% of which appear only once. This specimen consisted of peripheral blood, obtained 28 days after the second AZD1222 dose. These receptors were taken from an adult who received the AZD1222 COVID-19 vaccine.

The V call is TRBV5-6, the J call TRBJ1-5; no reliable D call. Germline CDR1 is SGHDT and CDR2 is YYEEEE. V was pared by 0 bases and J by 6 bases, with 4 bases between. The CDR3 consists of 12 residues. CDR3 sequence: CASSLVGQPQHF. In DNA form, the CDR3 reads TGTGCCAGCAGCTTGGTCGGTCAGCCCCAGCATTTT. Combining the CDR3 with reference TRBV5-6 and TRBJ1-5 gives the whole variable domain DAGVTQSPTHLIKTRGQQVTLRCSPKSGHDTVSWYQQALGQGPQFIFQYYEEEERQRGNFPDRFSGHQFPNYSSELNVNALLLGDSALYLCASSLVGQPQHFGDGTRLSIL.

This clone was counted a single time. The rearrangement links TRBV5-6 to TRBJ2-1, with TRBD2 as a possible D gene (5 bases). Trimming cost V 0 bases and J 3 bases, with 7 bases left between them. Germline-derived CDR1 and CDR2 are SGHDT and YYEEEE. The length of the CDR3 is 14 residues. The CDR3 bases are TGTGCCAGCAGCTTGGTGAGCGGCTACAATGAGCAGTTCTTC. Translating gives CASSLVSGYNEQFF.